The 18 T cell receptor beta chains below come from one sample, sequenced in a study of shared clonotypes between healthy human individuals (dated by TCRdb to about 2020). To prepare the library, the immunoSEQ multiplex PCR assay was applied. TCRdb retrieved this table from immuneACCESS and kept in-frame rearrangements only. Not all clones are present; in checked studies, unresolved V genes account for under half, and no reason is known for the remainder. The sample table shows millions of clones, and approximately 92% are seen once. The ten largest clones represent roughly 0.13% of the sample. The specimen sequenced was naive CD4+ T cells sorted from blood. The label giving this sample's cell subset or site can be read as: CD45RA+ positively selected. The source is a man aged 18 to 29 in good health.

This sequence joins TRBV12-5 and TRBJ2-7; no reliable D call. The V end lost 1 base, the J end lost 4 bases, and 5 bases lay between the germline ends. This CDR3 spans 12 amino acids. Germline CDR1 and CDR2: LGHNT and FRNRAP. The CDR3 here is CASGLGRYEQYF. The CDR3, as DNA: TGTGCTAGTGGTTTGGGCAGATACGAGCAGTACTTC.

This sequence joins TRBV19 and TRBJ2-3; 7 nucleotides match TRBD2. The V and J ends lost 6 bases and 2 bases, in that order; junction bases with no gene match: 5. CDR1 and CDR2 (germline): LNHDA, SQIVND (reference sequence). CDR3 size: 14 residues. The CDR3 coding sequence is TGTGCCAGTAGGGCTAGCGGATTCACAGATACGCAGTATTTT. This codes for CASRASGFTDTQYF. Combining the CDR3 with reference TRBV19 and TRBJ2-3 gives the whole variable domain DGGITQSPKYLFRKEGQNVTLSCEQNLNHDAMYWYRQDPGQGLRLIYYSQIVNDFQKGDIAEGYSVSREKKESFPLTVTSAQKNPTAFYLCASRASGFTDTQYFGPGTRLTVL.

The gene calls are TRBV7-2 and TRBJ1-2; D is unresolved. The CDR3 has 16 amino acids. Trimming left V 5 bases short and J 1 base short, with 17 bases between. In germline, CDR1 is SGHTA, CDR2 FQGNSA. CDR3 residues: CASSPRRGVDNYGYTF. The CDR3 DNA sequence: TGTGCCAGCAGCCCGCGGAGAGGTGTGGATAACTATGGCTACACCTTC. Full variable domain (remainder filled in from reference TRBV7-2 and TRBJ1-2): GAGVSQSPSNKVTEKGKDVELRCDPISGHTALYWYRQSLGQGLEFLIYFQGNSAPDKSGLPSDRFSAERTGGSVSTLTIQRTQQEDSAVYLCASSPRRGVDNYGYTFGSGTRLTVV.

The rearrangement uses TRBV19 and TRBJ2-5, with D perhaps TRBD2 (6 bases). CDR1 is LNHDA and CDR2 is SQIVND in the germline V gene (reference sequence). The CDR3 length is 13 residues. V was clipped by 10 bases and J by 5 bases, with 17 bases between them. The CDR3 DNA is TGTGCCACCAACCGGGGGAGTGGGGAGACCCAGTACTTC. It codes for CATNRGSGETQYF.

This clone was seen only once. The J gene is TRBJ1-2, the V gene TRBV28, with D possibly matching TRBD1 (5 bases). The germline gives CDR1 MDHEN, CDR2 SYDVKM. With 3 bases removed from V and 8 bases from J, the gap between germline ends came to 13 bases. CDR3 length: 13 amino acids. As DNA, the CDR3 is TGTGCCAGCAGTTTGGTCGGTAAGGGGGGCTACACCTTC. As protein: CASSLVGKGGYTF.

A note on this clone: One end of the junction does not line up with germline, which may come from a read error. The rearrangement joins TRBV2 to TRBJ1-6, with D unclear. The germline CDR1 and CDR2 sequences are SNHLY and FYNNEI. The CDR3 spans 11 residues. This CDR3 reads CASSETSPLRF. The CDR3, as DNA: TGTGCCAGCAGTGAGACTTCACCCCTCCGCTTT.

The chain is built from TRBV18 and TRBJ2-2; 12 nucleotides align to TRBD1. CDR1 and CDR2 from the germline V gene are KGHSH and LQKENI. The CDR3 consists of 16 residues. The junction had 5 bases not matched to a gene; V was cut back by 3 bases and J by 6 bases. The CDR3 loop is CASSPGTGGFSGELFF. The DNA for the CDR3 is TGTGCCAGCTCACCCGGGACAGGGGGCTTCTCCGGGGAGCTGTTTTTT.

The chain links TRBV27 to TRBJ2-1; the match to TRBD2 covers 12 bases. Trimming removed 4 bases from V and 9 bases from J; junction bases left unmatched: 7. Germline CDR1 is MNHEY and CDR2 is SMNVEV (reference sequence). This CDR3 is 15 amino acids long. CDR3 coding DNA: TGTGCCAGCAGTTGGCTAGCGGGGGGGCGGGGTGAGCAGTTCTTC. Translated, it gives CASSWLAGGRGEQFF.

The J gene is TRBJ1-3, the V gene TRBV9; D perhaps matches TRBD1 (6 bases). The CDR3 length is 15 residues. V lost 4 bases to trimming and J lost 2 bases, with 13 bases between them. From germline, CDR1 is SGDLS and CDR2 YYNGEE. CDR3: CASSRGDNPGNTIYF. The CDR3 DNA reads as TGTGCCAGCAGCCGCGGGGACAATCCTGGAAACACCATATATTTT. The full variable domain, rest sourced from reference TRBV9 and TRBJ1-3, is DSGVTQTPKHLITATGQRVTLRCSPRSGDLSVYWYQQSLDQGLQFLIQYYNGEERAKGNILERFSAQQFPDLHSELNLSSLELGDSALYFCASSRGDNPGNTIYFGEGSWLTVV.

The CDR3: CASSRVFEQYF. The CDR3 DNA sequence: TGTGCCAGCTCCAGAGTGTTCGAGCAGTACTTC. V is TRBV11-2 and J is TRBJ2-7; D is unresolved. Per the germline V gene, CDR1 is SGHAT and CDR2 is FQNNGV. The V and J ends lost 8 bases and 6 bases respectively, with 11 bases between them. The CDR3 is 11 residues long.

CDR3 sequence (DNA): TGTGCTCTACCGACAGGGGGGAACACTGAAGCTTTCTTT. Translating gives CALPTGGNTEAFF. V is TRBV30 and J is TRBJ1-1; 9 bases fit TRBD1. The CDR3 contains 13 residues. Germline CDR1 GTSNPN, CDR2 SVGIG (reference sequence).

This clone was seen only a few times. V is TRBV4-1 and J is TRBJ1-6, with a possible D match to TRBD1 (5 bases). The CDR3 loop spans 13 amino acids. Looked up from germline, CDR1 is MGHRA and CDR2 is YSYEKL. Trimming shortened V by 3 bases and J by 6 bases, and 6 bases separated the two germline ends. Written as DNA, the CDR3 is TGCGCCAGCAGCCAGGGGCTTAATTCACCCCTCCACTTT. Translated: CASSQGLNSPLHF.

The chain employs TRBV18 and TRBJ2-7; 8 bases align to TRBD1. Germline trimming cut 4 bases from V and 2 bases from J; bases unmatched to any gene: 4. This CDR3 is 14 amino acids long. The germline V gene has CDR1 KGHSH and CDR2 LQKENI. In nucleotides, the CDR3 is TGTGCCAGCTCACGGGAACAGGGGGCCTACGAGCAGTACTTC. Translated: CASSREQGAYEQYF.

This sequence joins TRBV6-5 and TRBJ1-4, with 8 bases fitting TRBD1. The germline V gene has CDR1 MNHEY and CDR2 SVGAGI. The CDR3 sequence is 15 residues long. Unmatched junction bases numbered 9, after V lost 6 bases and J lost 6 bases. The CDR3 spells CASRVLDRAYEKLFF. The DNA of the CDR3 is TGTGCCAGCAGAGTCCTGGACAGGGCCTATGAAAAACTGTTTTTT.

The rearrangement joins TRBV4-2 to TRBJ2-3; tentatively, D is TRBD1 or TRBD2 (5 bases each). Per germline, CDR1 LGHNA and CDR2 YNFKEQ. Trimming took 8 bases from V and 8 from J, leaving 20 bases between them. The CDR3 contains 14 residues. The CDR3 bases are TGTGCCAGCGAGTCGGGGCCTCAGACGGGTACGCAGTATTTT. Its translation: CASESGPQTGTQYF.

This clone was recorded once. V usage is TRBV29-1 and J usage is TRBJ2-3, with TRBD2 matching over 8 bases. Unmatched junction bases numbered 3, after V lost 7 bases and J lost 0 bases. Germline values: CDR1 SQVTM, CDR2 ANQGSEA. The CDR3 runs to 13 residues. In nucleotides, the CDR3 is TGCAGCGCGACTAGCGTAAGCACAGATACGCAGTATTTT. Protein product: CSATSVSTDTQYF.

The V call is TRBV7-2, the J call TRBJ2-5, with a tentative D call TRBD2 (6 bases). The CDR3 is 15 residues long. Germline V CDR1 and CDR2: SGHTA, FQGNSA. V was pared by 5 bases and J by 1 base, with 14 bases between. CDR3 region: CASSLRAGLQETQYF. In DNA form, the CDR3 reads TGTGCCAGCAGCCTAAGGGCGGGACTCCAAGAGACCCAGTACTTC.

The V gene is TRBV6-5, the J gene TRBJ2-1; D is uncertain. From germline, CDR1 is MNHEY and CDR2 SVGAGI. V lost 6 bases and J 7 bases, leaving 13 bases between the germline ends. The length of the CDR3 is 13 residues. CDR3 DNA sequence: TGTGCCAGCAGACCTCTAGGGATAAATGAGCAGTTCTTC. This translates into CASRPLGINEQFF.